This T cell receptor (beta chain) was profiled in a study of cytomegalovirus exposure and HLA in healthy donors. Findings and limits, study-wide: Cytomegalovirus-associated status was assigned to more than 150 TCR beta chains. Most sequenced TCRs were rare (though some public TCRs occurred in many donors).

This clone appeared a single time. Its antigen is undetermined. Assay used: immunoSEQ multiplex PCR; TCRdb lists only in-frame clones, some missing. The table lists around 220,000 clones, 85% to 90% of them singletons. The CDR3 consists of 15 residues. The germline CDR1 and CDR2 sequences are SGHRS and YFSETQ. Trimming removed 0 bases at V and 2 bases at J, with 9 bases between. This chain connects TRBV5-1 to TRBJ2-1; maybe TRBD1 (6 bases). Sequencing input: PBMCs. The sequence was obtained from a woman aged 18-30 years in good health and CMV-seronegative. The CDR3 here is CASSLAQGAYNEQFF. Written as DNA, the CDR3 is TGCGCCAGCAGCTTGGCACAGGGAGCCTACAATGAGCAGTTCTTC. Complete variable domain (other parts from reference TRBV5-1 and TRBJ2-1): KAGVTQTPRYLIKTRGQQVTLSCSPISGHRSVSWYQQTPGQGLQFLFEYFSETQRNKGNFPGRFSGRQFSNSRSEMNVSTLELGDSALYLCASSLAQGAYNEQFFGPGTRLTVL.